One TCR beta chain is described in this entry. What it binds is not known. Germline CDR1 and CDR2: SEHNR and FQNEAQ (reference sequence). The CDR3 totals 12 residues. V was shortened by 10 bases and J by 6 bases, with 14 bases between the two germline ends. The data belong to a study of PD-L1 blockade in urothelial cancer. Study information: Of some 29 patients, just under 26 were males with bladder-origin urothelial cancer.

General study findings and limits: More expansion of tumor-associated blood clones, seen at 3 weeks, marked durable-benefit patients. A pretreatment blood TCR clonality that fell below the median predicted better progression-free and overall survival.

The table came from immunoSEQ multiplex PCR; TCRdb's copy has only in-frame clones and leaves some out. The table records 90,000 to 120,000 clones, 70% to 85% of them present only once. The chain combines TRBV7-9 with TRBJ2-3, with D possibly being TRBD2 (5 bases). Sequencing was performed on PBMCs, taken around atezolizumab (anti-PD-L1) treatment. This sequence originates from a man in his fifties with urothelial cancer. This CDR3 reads CAILGGEDTQYF. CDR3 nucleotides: TGTGCCATTTTGGGTGGGGAGGATACGCAGTATTTT.